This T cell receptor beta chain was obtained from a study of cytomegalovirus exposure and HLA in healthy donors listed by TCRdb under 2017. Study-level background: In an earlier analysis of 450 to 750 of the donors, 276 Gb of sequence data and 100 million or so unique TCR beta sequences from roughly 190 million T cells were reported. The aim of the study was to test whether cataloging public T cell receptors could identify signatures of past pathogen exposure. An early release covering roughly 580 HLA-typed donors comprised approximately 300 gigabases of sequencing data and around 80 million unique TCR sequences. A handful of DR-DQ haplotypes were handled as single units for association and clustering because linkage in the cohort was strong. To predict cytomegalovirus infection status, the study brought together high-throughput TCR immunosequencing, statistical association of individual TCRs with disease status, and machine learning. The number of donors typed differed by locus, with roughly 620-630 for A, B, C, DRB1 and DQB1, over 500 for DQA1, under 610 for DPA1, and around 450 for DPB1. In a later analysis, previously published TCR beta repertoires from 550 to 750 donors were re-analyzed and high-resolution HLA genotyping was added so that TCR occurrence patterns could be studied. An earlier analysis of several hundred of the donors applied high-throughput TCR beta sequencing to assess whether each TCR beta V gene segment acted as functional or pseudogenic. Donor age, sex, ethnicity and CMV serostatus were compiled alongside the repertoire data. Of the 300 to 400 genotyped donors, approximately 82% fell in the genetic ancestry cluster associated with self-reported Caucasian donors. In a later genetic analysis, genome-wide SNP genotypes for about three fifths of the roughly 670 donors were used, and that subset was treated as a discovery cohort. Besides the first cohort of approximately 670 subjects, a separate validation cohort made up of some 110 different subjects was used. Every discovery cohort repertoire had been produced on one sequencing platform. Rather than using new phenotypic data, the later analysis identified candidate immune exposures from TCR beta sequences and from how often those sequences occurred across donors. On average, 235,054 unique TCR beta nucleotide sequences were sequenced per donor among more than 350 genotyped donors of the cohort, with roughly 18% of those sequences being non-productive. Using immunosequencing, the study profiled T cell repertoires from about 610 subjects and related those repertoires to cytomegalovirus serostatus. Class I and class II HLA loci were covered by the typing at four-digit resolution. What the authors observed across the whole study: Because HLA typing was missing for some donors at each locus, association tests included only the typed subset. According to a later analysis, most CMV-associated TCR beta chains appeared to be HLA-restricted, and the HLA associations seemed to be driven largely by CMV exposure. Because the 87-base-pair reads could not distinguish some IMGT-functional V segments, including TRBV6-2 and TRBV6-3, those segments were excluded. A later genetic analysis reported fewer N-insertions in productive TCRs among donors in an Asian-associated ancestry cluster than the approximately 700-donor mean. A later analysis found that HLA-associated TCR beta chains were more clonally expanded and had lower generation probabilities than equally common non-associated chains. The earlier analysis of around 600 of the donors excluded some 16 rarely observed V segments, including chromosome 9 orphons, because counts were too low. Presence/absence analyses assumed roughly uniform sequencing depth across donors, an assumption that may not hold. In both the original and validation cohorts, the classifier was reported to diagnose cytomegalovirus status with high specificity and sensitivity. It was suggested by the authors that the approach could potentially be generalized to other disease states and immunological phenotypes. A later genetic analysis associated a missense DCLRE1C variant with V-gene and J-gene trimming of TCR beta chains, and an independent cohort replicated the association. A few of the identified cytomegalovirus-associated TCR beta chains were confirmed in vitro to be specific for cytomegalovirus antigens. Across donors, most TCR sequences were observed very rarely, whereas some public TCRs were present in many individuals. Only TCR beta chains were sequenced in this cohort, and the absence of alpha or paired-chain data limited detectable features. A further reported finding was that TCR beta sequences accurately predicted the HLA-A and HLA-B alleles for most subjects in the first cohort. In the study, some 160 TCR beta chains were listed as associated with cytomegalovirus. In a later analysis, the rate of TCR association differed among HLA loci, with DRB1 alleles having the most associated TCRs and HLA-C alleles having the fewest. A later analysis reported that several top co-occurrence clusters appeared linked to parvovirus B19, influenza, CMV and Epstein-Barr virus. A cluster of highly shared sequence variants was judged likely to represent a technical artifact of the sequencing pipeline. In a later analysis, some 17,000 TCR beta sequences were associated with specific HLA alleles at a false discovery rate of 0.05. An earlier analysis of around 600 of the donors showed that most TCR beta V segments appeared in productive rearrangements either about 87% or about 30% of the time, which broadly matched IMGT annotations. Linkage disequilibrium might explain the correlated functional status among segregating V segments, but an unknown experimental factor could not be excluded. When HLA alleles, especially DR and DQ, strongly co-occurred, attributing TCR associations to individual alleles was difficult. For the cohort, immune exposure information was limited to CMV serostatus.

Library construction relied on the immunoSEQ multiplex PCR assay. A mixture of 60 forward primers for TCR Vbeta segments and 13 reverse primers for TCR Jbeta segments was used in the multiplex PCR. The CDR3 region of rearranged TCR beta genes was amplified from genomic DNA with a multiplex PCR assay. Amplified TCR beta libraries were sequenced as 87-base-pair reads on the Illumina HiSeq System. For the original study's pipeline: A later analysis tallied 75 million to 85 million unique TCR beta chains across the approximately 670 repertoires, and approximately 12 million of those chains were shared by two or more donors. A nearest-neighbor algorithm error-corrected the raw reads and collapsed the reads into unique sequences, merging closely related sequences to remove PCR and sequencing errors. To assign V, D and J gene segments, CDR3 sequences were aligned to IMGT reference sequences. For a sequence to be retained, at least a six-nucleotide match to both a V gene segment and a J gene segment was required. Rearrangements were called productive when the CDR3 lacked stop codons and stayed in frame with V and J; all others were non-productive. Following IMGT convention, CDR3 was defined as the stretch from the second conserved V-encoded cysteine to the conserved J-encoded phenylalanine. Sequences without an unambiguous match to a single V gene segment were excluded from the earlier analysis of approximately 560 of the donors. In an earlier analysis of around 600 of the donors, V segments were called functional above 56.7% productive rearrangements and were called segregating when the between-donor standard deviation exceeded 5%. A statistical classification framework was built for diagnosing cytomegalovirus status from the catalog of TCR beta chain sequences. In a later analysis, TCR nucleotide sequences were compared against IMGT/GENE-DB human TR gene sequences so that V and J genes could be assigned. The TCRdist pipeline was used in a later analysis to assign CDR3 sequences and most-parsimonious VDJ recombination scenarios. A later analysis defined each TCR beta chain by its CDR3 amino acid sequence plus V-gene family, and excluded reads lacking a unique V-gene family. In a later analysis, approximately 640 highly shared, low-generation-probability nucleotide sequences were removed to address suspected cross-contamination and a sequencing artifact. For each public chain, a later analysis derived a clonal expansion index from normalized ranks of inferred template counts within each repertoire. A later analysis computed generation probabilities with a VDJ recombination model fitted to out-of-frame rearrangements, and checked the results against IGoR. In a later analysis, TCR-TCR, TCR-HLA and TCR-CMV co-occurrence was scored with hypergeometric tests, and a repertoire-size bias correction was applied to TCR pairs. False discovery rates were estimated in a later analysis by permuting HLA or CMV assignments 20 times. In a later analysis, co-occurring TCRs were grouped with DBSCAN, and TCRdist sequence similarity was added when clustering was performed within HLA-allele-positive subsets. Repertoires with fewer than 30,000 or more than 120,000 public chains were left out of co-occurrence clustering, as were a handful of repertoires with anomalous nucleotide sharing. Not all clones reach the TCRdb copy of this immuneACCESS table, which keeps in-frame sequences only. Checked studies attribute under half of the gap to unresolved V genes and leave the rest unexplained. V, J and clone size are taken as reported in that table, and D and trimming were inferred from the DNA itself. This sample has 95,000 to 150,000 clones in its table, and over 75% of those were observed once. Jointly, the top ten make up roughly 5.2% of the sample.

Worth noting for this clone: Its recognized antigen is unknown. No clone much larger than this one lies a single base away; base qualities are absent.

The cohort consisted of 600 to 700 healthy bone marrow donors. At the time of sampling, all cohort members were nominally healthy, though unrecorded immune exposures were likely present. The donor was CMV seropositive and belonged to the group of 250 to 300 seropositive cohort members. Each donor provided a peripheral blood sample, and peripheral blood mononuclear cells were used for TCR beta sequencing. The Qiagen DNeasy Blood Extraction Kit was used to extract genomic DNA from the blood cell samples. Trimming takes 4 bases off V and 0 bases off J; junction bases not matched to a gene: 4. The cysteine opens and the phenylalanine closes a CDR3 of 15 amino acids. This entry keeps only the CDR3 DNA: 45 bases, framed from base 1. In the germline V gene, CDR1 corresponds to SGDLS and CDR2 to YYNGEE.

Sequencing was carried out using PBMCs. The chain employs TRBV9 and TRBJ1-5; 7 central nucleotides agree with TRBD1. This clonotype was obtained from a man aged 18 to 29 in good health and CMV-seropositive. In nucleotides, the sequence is TGTGCCAGCAGCCTACAGGGGTATAGCAATCAGCCCCAGCATTTT. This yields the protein CASSLQGYSNQPQHF.